The 14 T cell receptor beta chains presented below share a single source sample, sequenced in a study of beta chain features in type 1 diabetes. General study results and limits: Shorter TCRB CDR3s, moderately but significantly so, were found in Type 1 diabetes patients in all four CD4+ subsets.

Antigen specificity for these receptors is unknown. Expressed TCRB transcripts were sequenced because the isolated RNA had all been reverse transcribed beforehand. The assay was immunoSEQ multiplex PCR, and TCRdb's table has in-frame clones only and misses some. The sample holds some 290,000 clones, approximately 24% seen once. The sequenced sample was naive CD4+ T cells from blood. The receptors shown here come from a woman aged 25-40 years with type 1 diabetes.

This clone was observed a few times. The V gene is TRBV29-1, the J gene TRBJ1-1; no clear D gene. Trimming cost V 6 bases and J 5 bases, with 16 bases left between them. The CDR3 consists of 13 residues. Per germline, CDR1 SQVTM and CDR2 ANQGSEA. CDR3 loop: CSVYPWAGTEAFF. Here the CDR3 DNA reads TGCAGCGTCTATCCCTGGGCGGGGACTGAAGCTTTCTTT.

This clone was seen only a few times. The V call is TRBV28, the J call TRBJ2-7; the match to TRBD1 covers 7 bases. CDR1 and CDR2 (germline): MDHEN, SYDVKM. There are 15 residues in the CDR3. After removal of 6 bases from V and 2 bases from J, the junction contained 10 bases not matched to a gene. CDR3 loop: CASREGTVTTYEQYF. The CDR3, as DNA: TGTGCCAGCAGAGAGGGGACAGTAACGACCTACGAGCAGTACTTC.

The rearrangement links TRBV5-1 to TRBJ2-3, with D unclear. The CDR3 totals 15 residues. The germline V gene encodes CDR1 SGHRS and CDR2 YFSETQ. With 2 bases removed from V and 0 bases from J, the gap between germline ends came to 10 bases. As DNA, the CDR3 is TGCGCCAGCAGCTTTCCCCGGTACAGCACAGATACGCAGTATTTT. Protein product: CASSFPRYSTDTQYF.

The chain uses TRBV5-4 and TRBJ2-5; TRBD1 is a possible D gene (5 bases). The CDR3 has 14 amino acids. Trimming pared 0 bases from V and 3 bases from J, leaving 9 bases between. In germline, CDR1 is SGHNT, CDR2 YYREEE (reference sequence). The CDR3 reads CASSLEPGKETQYF. In DNA, the CDR3 is TGTGCCAGCAGCTTGGAACCAGGGAAAGAGACCCAGTACTTC.

This clone was recorded a few times. This chain uses TRBV30 with TRBJ2-1; D is possibly TRBD2 (5 bases). Germline CDR1 GTSNPN, CDR2 SVGIG (reference sequence). CDR3 length: 13 residues. Trimming left V 3 bases short and J 0 bases short, with 6 bases between. CDR3 sequence (DNA): TGTGCCTGGAGACTAGACTCCTACAATGAGCAGTTCTTC. Amino acids: CAWRLDSYNEQFF.

This clone has only a few counts. The rearrangement uses TRBV4-1 and TRBJ1-1; D unclear. The germline V gene encodes CDR1 MGHRA and CDR2 YSYEKL. V lost 1 base and J 5 bases, leaving 8 bases between the germline ends. The CDR3 spans 13 residues. The DNA of the CDR3 is TGCGCCAGCAGCCAAGCGGAGGGAACTGAAGCTTTCTTT. Its translation is CASSQAEGTEAFF.

The rearrangement links TRBV28 to TRBJ2-7; a possible D gene is TRBD1 (6 bases). Trimming stripped 1 base from V and 7 bases from J, with 8 bases between. The CDR3 length is 12 residues. Germline V gene lookup returns CDR1 MDHEN and CDR2 SYDVKM. In DNA form, the CDR3 reads TGTGCCAGCAGTTTATCGAGGGGGGAGCAGTACTTC. Protein sequence: CASSLSRGEQYF.

The genes are TRBV7-9 and TRBJ2-1, with 8 bases identical to TRBD2. The CDR3 is 15 residues long. Germline values: CDR1 SEHNR, CDR2 FQNEAQ (reference sequence). The junction had 8 bases not matched to a gene; V was cut back by 5 bases and J by 5 bases. The CDR3 loop is CASSPRGSGDNEQFF. CDR3 sequence (DNA): TGTGCCAGCAGCCCTCGGGGTAGCGGGGACAATGAGCAGTTCTTC.

This clone occurred a few times. The chain carries TRBV19 and TRBJ2-1; D is ambiguous. V dropped 0 bases and J dropped 7 bases, with 10 bases sitting between them. CDR1 LNHDA and CDR2 SQIVND come from the germline V gene (reference sequence). This CDR3 spans 14 amino acids. The CDR3 DNA is TGTGCCAGTAGTATAGATCTTAGCCAGAATGAGCAGTTCTTC. Translation: CASSIDLSQNEQFF.

This clone has more than one count but fewer than ten. The chain combines TRBV28 with TRBJ2-7, with 7 positions matching TRBD2. The CDR3 is 15 amino acids. Germline CDR1 and CDR2: MDHEN and SYDVKM. Germline trimming cut 10 bases from V and 5 bases from J; bases unmatched to any gene: 17. CDR3 sequence: CATYYPSGGRDEQYF. CDR3 nucleotides: TGTGCCACCTATTACCCTAGCGGCGGGAGAGACGAGCAGTACTTC.

V and J are TRBV7-9 and TRBJ1-5; 7 bases agree with TRBD1. This CDR3 is 15 amino acids long. Unmatched junction bases numbered 9, after V lost 5 bases and J lost 5 bases. Germline CDR1 is SEHNR and CDR2 is FQNEAQ (reference sequence). The CDR3 coding sequence is TGTGCCAGCAGCGCCAGTACAGGGGTCGATCAGCCCCAGCATTTT. It encodes CASSASTGVDQPQHF.

This chain joins TRBV5-6 and TRBJ2-2; weak D call: TRBD2 (6 bases). The CDR3 sequence is 15 residues long. V was cut by 3 bases and J by 3 bases, with 12 bases left in between. CDR1 is SGHDT, CDR2 YYEEEE, per germline. DNA of the CDR3: TGTGCCAGCAGCTCAGTGGGACTTCACACCGGGGAGCTGTTTTTT. The encoded protein is CASSSVGLHTGELFF.

This chain links TRBV7-9 with TRBJ2-3; D may be TRBD1 (6 bases). From germline, CDR1 is SEHNR and CDR2 FQNEAQ (reference sequence). The CDR3 is made up of 17 amino acids. V was shortened by 5 bases and J by 0 bases, with 18 bases between the two germline ends. The CDR3 sequence is CASSNRHRVLSTDTQYF. As DNA, the CDR3 is TGTGCCAGCAGCAATAGACACAGGGTCCTGAGCACAGATACGCAGTATTTT.

The chain links TRBV29-1 to TRBJ1-5; D is possibly TRBD1 (5 bases). Trimming left V 4 bases short and J 8 bases short, with 15 bases between. The CDR3 length is 13 residues. Germline V gene sequence: CDR1 SQVTM, CDR2 ANQGSEA. Here the CDR3 reads CSVASGGGEPQHF. The CDR3 bases are TGCAGCGTTGCCAGTGGGGGGGGAGAGCCCCAGCATTTT.